This T cell receptor beta chain was captured in a study of T cells in Graves' hyperthyroidism and ophthalmopathy. Losses at the gene ends were 5 bases for V and 5 bases for J; bases not matched to a gene: 7. CDR1 and CDR2 (germline): MNHNS, SASEGT. The CDR3 contains 14 residues. RNA transcripts provided the source from which TCR beta CDR3 regions were amplified. A set of HTBI primers served as the primers for a first-round RT-PCR of the TCR CDR3. Each CDR3 protein is one row after TCRdb ran MiXCR on the multiplex PCR reads. The sample holds 380,000 or so distinct CDR3 sequences; 14% are singletons and the top ten take under 30%. The authors deemed Graves' hyperthyroidism stable absent ophthalmopathy progression within 18 months. On the basis of clinical symptoms, serum thyroxine and TRAb, thyroid ultrasound and orbital computed tomography, diagnoses were made. This clonotype was detected many times.

The source of this sequence is a woman in her 30s with Graves' hyperthyroidism. The sequenced sample was blood. V and J are TRBV6-1 and TRBJ1-2; 8 bases fit TRBD1. CDR3 loop: CASSLETGVYGYTF. In DNA form, the CDR3 reads TGTGCCAGCAGTTTAGAGACAGGGGTGTATGGCTACACCTTC.